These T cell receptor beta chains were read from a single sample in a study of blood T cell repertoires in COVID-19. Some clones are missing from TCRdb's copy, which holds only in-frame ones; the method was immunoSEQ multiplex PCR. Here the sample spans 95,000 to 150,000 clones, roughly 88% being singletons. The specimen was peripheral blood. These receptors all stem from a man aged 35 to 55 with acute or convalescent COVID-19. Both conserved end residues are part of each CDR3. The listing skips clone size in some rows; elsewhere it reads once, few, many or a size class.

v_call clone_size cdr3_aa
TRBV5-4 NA CASSPGTGGESPLHF
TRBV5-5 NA CASSLGVNTEAFF
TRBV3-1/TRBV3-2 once CASSQPLAGGYNEQFF
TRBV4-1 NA CASSQEMAQPQHF
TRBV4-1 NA CASSQDVGSGNTIYF
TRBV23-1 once CASSQSGQVYEQYF
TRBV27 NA CASSFFGQAGGTQYF
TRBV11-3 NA CASSSSSTDTQYF
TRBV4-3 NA CASSQGRLGGYTF
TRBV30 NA CAWRTATEAFF
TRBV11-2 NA CASSLAGVSGNTIYF
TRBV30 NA CAWSRAAGHGYTF
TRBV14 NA CASSQERRSAAFF
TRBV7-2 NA CASSLDPVANTGELFF
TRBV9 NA CASSVTDIRTGELFF
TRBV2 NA CASNPGYPEQYF
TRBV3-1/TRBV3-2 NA CASSQGNWGRPEAFF
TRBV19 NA CASSIVHNQPQHF
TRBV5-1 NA CASSLGQSYEQYF
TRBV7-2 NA CASSLPGQSGETQYF
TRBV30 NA CACTDRVALGEQFF
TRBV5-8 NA CASSPARWDRGPNTEAFF
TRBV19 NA CASSMGGQQETQYF
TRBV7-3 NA CASSSGTGGYNEQFF
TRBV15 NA CATSRRVSNQPQHF
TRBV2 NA CASSLAGISYNEQFF
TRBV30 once CAWTDRGETQYF
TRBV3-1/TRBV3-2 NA CASSQVFRTGGIDYGYTF
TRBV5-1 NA CASTANTGELFF
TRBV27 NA CASSPRQGTAFF
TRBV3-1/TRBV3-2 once CASSQIGRGTEAFF
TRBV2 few CASSYPGLQNQPQHF
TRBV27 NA CASSRDSVYGYTF
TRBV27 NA CASSLLGQSEQYF
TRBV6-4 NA CASSGTGRNEQFF
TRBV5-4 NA CASRDEGALVTEAFF
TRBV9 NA CASSSTPRQEQFF
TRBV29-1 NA CSVQTSGRTGELFF
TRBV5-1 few CASSLVRGSTEAFF
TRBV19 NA CASTTTGLLNTGELFF
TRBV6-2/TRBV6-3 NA CASSQQDPGANVLTF
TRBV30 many CAWARLANTGELFF
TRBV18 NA CASSPPGQGRNTIYF
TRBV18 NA CASSARQPYNSPLHF
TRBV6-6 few CASRGQGAGTEAFF
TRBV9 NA CASSVTGVTEAFF
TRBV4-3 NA CASSRNSQGVGGYTF
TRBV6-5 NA CASLDRQGGEKLFF
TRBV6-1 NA CASSERGPYEQYF
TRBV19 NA CASTQDREDYGYTF
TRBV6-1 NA CASSEQGVGNEQFF
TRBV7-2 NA CASSLSRGGTDTQYF
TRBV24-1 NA CATSDATGPTEAFF
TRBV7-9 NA CASSFSRFAGELFF
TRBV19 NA CASLGQATDTQYF
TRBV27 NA CASTSMAGQGNSPLHF
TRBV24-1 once CATSVPPIGGREGTVAKNIQYF
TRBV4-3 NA CASSQEFTGGPDEQFF
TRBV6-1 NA CASSERRGSSYNEQFF